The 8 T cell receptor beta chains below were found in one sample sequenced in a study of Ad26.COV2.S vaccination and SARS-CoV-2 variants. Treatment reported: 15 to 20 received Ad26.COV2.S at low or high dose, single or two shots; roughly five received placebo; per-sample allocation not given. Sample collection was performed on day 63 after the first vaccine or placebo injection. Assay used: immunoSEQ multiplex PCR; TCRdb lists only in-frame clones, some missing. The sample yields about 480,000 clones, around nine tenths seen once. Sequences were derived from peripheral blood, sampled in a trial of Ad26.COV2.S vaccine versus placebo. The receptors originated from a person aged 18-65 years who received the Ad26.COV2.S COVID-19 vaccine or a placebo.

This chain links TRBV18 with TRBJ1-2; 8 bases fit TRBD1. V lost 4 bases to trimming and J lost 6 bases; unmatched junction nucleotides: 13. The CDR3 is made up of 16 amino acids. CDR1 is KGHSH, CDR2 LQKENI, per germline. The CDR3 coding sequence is TGTGCCAGCTCACACGCAACTCGGACAGGGTTTGATGGCTACACCTTC. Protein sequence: CASSHATRTGFDGYTF.

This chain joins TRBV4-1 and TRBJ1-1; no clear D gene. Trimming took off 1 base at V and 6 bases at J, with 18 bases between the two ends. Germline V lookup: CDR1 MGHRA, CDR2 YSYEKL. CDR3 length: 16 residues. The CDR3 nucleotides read TGCGCCAGCAGCCAAGTCCTAGGGTCGAAGGGCGCTGAAGCTTTCTTT. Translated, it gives CASSQVLGSKGAEAFF.

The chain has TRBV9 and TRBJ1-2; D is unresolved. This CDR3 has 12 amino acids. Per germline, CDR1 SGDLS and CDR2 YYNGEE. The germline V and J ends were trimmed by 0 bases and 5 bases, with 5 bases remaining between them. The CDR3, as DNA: TGTGCCAGCAGCGTAGACGCGTATGGCTACACCTTC. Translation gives CASSVDAYGYTF.

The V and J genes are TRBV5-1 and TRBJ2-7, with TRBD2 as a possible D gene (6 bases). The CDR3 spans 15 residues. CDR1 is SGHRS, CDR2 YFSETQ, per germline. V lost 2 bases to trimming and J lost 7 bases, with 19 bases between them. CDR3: CASSFEPLAPGEQYF. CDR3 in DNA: TGCGCCAGCAGCTTCGAACCACTAGCTCCAGGAGAGCAGTACTTC. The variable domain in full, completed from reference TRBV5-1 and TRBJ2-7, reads KAGVTQTPRYLIKTRGQQVTLSCSPISGHRSVSWYQQTPGQGLQFLFEYFSETQRNKGNFPGRFSGRQFSNSRSEMNVSTLELGDSALYLCASSFEPLAPGEQYFGPGTRLTVT.

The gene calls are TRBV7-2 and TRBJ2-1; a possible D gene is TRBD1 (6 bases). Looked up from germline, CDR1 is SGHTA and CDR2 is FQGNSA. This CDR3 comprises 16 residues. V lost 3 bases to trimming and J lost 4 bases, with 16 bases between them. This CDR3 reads CASSFKQGGPYNEQFF. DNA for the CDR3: TGTGCCAGCAGCTTTAAACAAGGGGGACCATACAATGAGCAGTTCTTC.

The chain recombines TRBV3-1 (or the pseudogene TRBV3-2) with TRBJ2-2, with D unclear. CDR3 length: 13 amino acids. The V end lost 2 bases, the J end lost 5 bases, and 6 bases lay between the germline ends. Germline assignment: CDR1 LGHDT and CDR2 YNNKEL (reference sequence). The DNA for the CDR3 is TGTGCCAGCAGCCAAATGTTGACCGGGGAGCTGTTTTTT. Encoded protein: CASSQMLTGELFF.

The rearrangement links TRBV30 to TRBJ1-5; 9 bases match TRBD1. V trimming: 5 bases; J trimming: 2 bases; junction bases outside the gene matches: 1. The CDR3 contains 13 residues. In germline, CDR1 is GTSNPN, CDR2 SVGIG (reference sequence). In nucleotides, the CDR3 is TGTGCCTGGGGGGACAGGGGCAATCAGCCCCAGCATTTT. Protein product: CAWGDRGNQPQHF.

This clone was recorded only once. CDR3: CASRRLGKLFF. CDR3 DNA sequence: TGTGCCAGCAGACGATTGGGAAAACTGTTTTTT. The chain links TRBV3-1 (or the pseudogene TRBV3-2) to TRBJ1-4, with D uncertain. The germline V and J ends were trimmed by 6 bases and 10 bases, with 9 bases remaining between them. Germline-derived CDR1 and CDR2 are LGHDT and YNNKEL (reference sequence). The CDR3 contains 11 residues.